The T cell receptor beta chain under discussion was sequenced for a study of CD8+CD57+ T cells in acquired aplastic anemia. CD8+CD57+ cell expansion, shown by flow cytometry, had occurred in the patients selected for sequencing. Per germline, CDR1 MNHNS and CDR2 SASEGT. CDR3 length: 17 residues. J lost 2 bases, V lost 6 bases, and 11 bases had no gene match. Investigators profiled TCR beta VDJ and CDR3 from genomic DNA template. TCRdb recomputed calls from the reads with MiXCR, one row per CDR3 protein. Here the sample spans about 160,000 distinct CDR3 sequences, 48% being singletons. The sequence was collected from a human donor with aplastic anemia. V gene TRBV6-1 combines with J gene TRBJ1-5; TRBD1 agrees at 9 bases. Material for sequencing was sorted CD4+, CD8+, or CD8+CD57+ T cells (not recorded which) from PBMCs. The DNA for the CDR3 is TGTGCCAGCAGAAGGGGACAGGGTAATTGGGGCAATCAGCCCCAGCATTTT. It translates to CASRRGQGNWGNQPQHF.